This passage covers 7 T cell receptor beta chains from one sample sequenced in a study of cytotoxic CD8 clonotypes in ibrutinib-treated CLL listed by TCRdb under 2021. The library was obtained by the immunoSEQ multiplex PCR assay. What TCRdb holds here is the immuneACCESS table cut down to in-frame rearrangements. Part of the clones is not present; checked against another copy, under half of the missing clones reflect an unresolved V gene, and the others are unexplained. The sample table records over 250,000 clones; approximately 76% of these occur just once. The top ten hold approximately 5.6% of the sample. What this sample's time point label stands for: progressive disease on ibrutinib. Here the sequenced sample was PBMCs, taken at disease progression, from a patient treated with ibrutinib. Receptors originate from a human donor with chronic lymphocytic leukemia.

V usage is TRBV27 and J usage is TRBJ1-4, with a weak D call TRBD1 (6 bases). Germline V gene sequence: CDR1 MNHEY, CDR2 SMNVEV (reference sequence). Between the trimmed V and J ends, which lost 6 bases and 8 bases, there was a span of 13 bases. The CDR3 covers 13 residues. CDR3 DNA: TGTGCCAGCAGGTCTGGGGGCATCGAAAAACTGTTTTTT. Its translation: CASRSGGIEKLFF.

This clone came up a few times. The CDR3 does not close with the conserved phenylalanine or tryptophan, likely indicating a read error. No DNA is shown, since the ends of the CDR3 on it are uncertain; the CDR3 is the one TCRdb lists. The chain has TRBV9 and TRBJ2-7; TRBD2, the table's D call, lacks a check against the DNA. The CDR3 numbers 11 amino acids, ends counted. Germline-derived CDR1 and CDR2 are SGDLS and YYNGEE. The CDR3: CASSVRGELGP.

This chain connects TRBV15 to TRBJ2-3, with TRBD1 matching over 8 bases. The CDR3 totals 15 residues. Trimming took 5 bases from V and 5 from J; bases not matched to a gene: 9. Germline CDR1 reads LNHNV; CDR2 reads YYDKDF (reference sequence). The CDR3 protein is CATSFGDRSQDTQYF. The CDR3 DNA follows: TGTGCCACCAGCTTCGGGGACAGGTCACAAGATACGCAGTATTTT.

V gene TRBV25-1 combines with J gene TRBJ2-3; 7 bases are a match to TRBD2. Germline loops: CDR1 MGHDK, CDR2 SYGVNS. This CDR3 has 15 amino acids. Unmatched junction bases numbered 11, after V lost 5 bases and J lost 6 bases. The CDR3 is CASSQERGPADTQYF. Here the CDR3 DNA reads TGTGCCAGCAGTCAAGAGCGGGGCCCCGCGGATACGCAGTATTTT.

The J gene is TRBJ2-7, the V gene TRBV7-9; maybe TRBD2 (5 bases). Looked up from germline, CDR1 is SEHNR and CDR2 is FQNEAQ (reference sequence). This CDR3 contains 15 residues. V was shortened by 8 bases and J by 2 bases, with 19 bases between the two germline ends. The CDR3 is CASVGRGSHPYEQYF. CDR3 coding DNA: TGTGCCAGCGTGGGTCGGGGTAGTCATCCCTACGAGCAGTACTTC.

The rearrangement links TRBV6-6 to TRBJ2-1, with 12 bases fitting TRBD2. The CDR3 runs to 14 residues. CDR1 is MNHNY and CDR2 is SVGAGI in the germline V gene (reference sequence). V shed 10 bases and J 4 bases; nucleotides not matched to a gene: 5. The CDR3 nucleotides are TGTGCCACCACCCTAGCGGGAGGGTACAATGAGCAGTTCTTC. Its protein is CATTLAGGYNEQFF.

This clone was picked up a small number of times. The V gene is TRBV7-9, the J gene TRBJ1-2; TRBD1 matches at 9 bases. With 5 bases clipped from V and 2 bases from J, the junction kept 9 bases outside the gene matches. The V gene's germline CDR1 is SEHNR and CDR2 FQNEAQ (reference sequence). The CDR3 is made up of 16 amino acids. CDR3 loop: CASSLGLGQGNYGYTF. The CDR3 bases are TGTGCCAGCAGCCTAGGTCTTGGACAGGGGAACTATGGCTACACCTTC.